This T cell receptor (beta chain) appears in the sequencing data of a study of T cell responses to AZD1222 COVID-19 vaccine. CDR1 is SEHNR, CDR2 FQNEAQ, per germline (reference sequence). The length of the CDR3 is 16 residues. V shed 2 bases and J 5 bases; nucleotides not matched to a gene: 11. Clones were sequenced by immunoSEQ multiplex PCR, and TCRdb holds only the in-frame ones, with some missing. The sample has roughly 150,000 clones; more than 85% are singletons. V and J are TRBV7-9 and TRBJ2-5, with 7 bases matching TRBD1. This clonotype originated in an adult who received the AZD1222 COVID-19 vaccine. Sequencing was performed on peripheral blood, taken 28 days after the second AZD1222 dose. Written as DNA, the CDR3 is TGTGCCAGCAGCTTATGGAAGGGGGCCTACGGGGAGACCCAGTACTTC. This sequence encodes CASSLWKGAYGETQYF.